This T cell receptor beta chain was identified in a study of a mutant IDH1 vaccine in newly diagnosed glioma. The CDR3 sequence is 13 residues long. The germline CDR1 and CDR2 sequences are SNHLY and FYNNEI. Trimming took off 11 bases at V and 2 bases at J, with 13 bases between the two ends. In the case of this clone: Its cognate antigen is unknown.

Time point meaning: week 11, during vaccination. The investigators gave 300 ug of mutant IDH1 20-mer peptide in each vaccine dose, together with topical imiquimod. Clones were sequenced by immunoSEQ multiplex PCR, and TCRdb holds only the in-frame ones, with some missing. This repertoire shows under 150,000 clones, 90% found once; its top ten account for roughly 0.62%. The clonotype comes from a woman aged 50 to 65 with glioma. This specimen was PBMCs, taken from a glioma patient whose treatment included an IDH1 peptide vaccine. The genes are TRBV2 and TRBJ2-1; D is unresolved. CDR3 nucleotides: TGTGCCGTTCAGCGCGGCACCTACAATGAGCAGTTCTTC. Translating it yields CAVQRGTYNEQFF.